This T cell receptor (beta chain) was found in a study of regulatory T cells in long-lasting Graves disease. Trimming left V 5 bases short and J 3 bases short, with 13 bases between. The CDR3 has 14 residues. The germline CDR1 and CDR2 sequences are MNHEY and SMNVEV (reference sequence). As to time point: newly diagnosed GD, antithyroid drugs for less than 3 months. RNA isolated from PBMCs was used to make the TCR library. This clonotype came up many times. Arm-PCR of CDR3 regions with iRepertoire HTBI primers generated TCR beta libraries. In the source study's methods: Overall, samples carried approximately 60 TRBV and about 15 TRBJ segments. TCRdb passed the multiplex PCR reads through MiXCR, listing each CDR3 protein once. These V and J calls are TCRdb output, not the study's own analysis. The sample has some 240,000 distinct CDR3 sequences, around a fifth seen once. Separately, the same data were catalogued under a study of T cells in Graves' hyperthyroidism and ophthalmopathy. This second report adds: The majority of expanded thyroid clonotypes above 0.001 also appeared in blood.

The chain is built from TRBV27 and TRBJ1-2, with D perhaps TRBD1 (6 bases). The sequence was obtained from a woman in her twenties or thirties with Graves disease. Sequencing used peripheral blood mononuclear cells (PBMCs), obtained at new diagnosis, from a patient treated with antithyroid drugs. This CDR3 reads CASSRNRADYGYTF. CDR3 nucleotide sequence: TGTGCCAGCAGTAGAAACAGGGCTGACTATGGCTACACCTTC.